The sequence of this TCR beta chain was determined in a study of T cell responses to AZD1222 COVID-19 vaccine. Study outcomes and limitations: Just a handful of people given AZD1222 tested seropositive at baseline. Donors skewed white British and female; clonal diversity was possibly underestimated. Without day 14 samples, only post-peak T cell repertoires were studied.

V was pared by 2 bases and J by 0 bases, with 17 bases between. This CDR3 spans 17 amino acids. As to this clone: Its antigen is currently unknown.

The data were produced by immunoSEQ multiplex PCR, yet TCRdb's version contains in-frame clones alone and is incomplete. The data contain 65,000 to 75,000 clones, roughly 80% of them singletons. The sample in question was peripheral blood, obtained on day 0 of AZD1222 vaccination. The sequence came from an adult in good health. The chain uses TRBV23-1 and TRBJ2-7; D is possibly TRBD1 (6 bases). TRBV23-1 is noted as an ORF with a role that remains uncertain. The CDR3 region is CASSQLIANRDSYEQYF. The DNA for the CDR3 is TGCGCCAGCAGTCAACTCATCGCGAACAGGGACTCCTACGAGCAGTACTTC.